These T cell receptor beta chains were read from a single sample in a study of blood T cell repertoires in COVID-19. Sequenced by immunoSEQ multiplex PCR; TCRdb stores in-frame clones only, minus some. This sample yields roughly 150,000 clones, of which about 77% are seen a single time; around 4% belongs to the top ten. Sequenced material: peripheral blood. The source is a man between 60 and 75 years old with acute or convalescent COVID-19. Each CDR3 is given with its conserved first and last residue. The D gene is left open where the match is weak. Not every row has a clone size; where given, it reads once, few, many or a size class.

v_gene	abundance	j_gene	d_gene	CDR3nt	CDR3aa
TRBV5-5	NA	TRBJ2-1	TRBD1	TGTGCCAGCAGCTTGGGACAGGGGGAGTCCTACAATGAGCAGTTCTTC	CASSLGQGESYNEQFF
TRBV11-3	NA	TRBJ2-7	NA	TGTGCCAGCAGCACGGGACAAGAGTACGAGCAGTACTTC	CASSTGQEYEQYF
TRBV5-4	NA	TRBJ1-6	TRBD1	TGTGCCAGCACCGTTGGGGGACAGGGGTACAATTCACCCCTCCACTTT	CASTVGGQGYNSPLHF
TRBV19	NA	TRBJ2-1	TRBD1	TGTGCCAGTAGTGGGACAGGGGGGCCCCAGAATGAGCAGTTCTTC	CASSGTGGPQNEQFF
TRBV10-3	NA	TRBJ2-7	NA	TGTGCCATCAGGACCGGGACACCAAGCGACGAGCAGTACTTC	CAIRTGTPSDEQYF
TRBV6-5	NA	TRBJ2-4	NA	TGTGCCAGCAGTTACTCCGCGCTTCTAGCCAAAAACATTCAGTACTTC	CASSYSALLAKNIQYF
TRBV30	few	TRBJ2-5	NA	TGTGCCTGGAGAATAAGGGGAGGACAGTACTTC	CAWRIRGGQYF
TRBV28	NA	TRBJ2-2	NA	TGTGCCAGCACCGGTGGGGACACAAACACCGGGGAGCTGTTTTTT	CASTGGDTNTGELFF
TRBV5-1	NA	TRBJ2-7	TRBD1	TGCGCCAGCAGCTTGCGGGACAGGGGATTGGGGGAGCAGTACTTC	CASSLRDRGLGEQYF
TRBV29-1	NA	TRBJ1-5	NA	TGCAGCGTTGGGGACACAAATAGCAATCAGCCCCAGCATTTT	CSVGDTNSNQPQHF
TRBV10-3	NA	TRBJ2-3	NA	TGTGCCATCAGCCCAGGAGGGCGCGGGACAGATACGCAGTATTTT	CAISPGGRGTDTQYF
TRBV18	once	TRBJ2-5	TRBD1	TGTGCCAGCTCACTAAGACAGGGGGTACAAGAGACCCAGTACTTC	CASSLRQGVQETQYF
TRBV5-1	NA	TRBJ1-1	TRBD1	TGCGCCAGCAGCTCACAGGGGGTCGCTGAAGCTTTCTTT	CASSSQGVAEAFF
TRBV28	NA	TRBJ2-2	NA	TGTGCCAGCAGTAATAGCGGTTACACCGGGGAGCTGTTTTTT	CASSNSGYTGELFF
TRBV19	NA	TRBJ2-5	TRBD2	TGTGCCAGTAGTACGGGACTAGCGGGAGGTAAAGAGACCCAGTACTTC	CASSTGLAGGKETQYF
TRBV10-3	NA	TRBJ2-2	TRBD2	TGTGCCATCAGTGGGGAGGGACTAGCACCCGGGGAGCTGTTTTTT	CAISGEGLAPGELFF
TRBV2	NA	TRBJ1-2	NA	TGTGCCAGCACCCCACTGGACAACCTACTCGGCTACACCTTC	CASTPLDNLLGYTF
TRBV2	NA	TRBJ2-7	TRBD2	TGTGCCAGCAGCCCCCGGACTAGGCTCGTCAACGAGCAGTACTTC	CASSPRTRLVNEQYF
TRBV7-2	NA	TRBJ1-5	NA	TGTGCCAGCAGCTTAACAGTGGGCAATCAGCCCCAGCATTTT	CASSLTVGNQPQHF
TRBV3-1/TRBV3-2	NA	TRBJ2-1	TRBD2	TGTGCCAGCAGCCAAGATATTAGCGGGAGGGAGTCCTACAATGAGCAGTTCTTC	CASSQDISGRESYNEQFF
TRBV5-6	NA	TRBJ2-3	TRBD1	TGTGCCAGCAACCCCGAAGGACAGGACGGATTAGATACGCAGTATTTT	CASNPEGQDGLDTQYF
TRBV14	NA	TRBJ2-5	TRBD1	TGTGCCAGCAGCCAAGGGGGACAGGGCCACGGGGAGACCCAGTACTTC	CASSQGGQGHGETQYF
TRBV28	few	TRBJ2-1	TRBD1	TGTGCCAGCACTCGACAGGGCGGATACAATGAGCAGTTCTTC	CASTRQGGYNEQFF
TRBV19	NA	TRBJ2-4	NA	TGTGCCAGTAGTATAGATTTTCAGGCCTACTTC	CASSIDFQAYF
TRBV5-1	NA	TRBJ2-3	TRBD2	TGCGCCAGCAGCGAAGGTAATAGCGGGCGCACAGATACGCAGTATTTT	CASSEGNSGRTDTQYF
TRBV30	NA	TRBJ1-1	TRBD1	TGTGCCTGGAGTACACTACAGGGGCGGGGTGAAGCTTTCTTT	CAWSTLQGRGEAFF
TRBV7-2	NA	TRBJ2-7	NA	TGTGCCAGCAGCTCGACATTTCGCTCCTACGAGCAGTACTTC	CASSSTFRSYEQYF
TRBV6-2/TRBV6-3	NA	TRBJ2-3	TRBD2	TGTGCCAGCAGCTATACAACTAGCGGCCCCACAGATACGCAGTATTTT	CASSYTTSGPTDTQYF
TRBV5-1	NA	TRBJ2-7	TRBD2	TGCGCCAGCAGCTTGCCGGGAGGGGACGAGCAGTACTTC	CASSLPGGDEQYF
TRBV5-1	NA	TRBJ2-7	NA	TGCGCCAGCAGCTTTTTCCATGAGCGGCCCTCCTACGAGCAGTACTTC	CASSFFHERPSYEQYF
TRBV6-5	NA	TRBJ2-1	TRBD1	TGTGCCAGCACCCCGGGACAGAACTACAATGAGCAGTTCTTC	CASTPGQNYNEQFF
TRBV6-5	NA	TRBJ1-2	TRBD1	TGTGCCAGCAGGGACTACAGGGGACCCTACTTC	CASRDYRGPYF
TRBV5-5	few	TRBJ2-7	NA	TGTGCCAGCAGCTTAAATGGAGATTACGAGCAGTACTTC	CASSLNGDYEQYF
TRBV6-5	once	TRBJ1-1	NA	TGTGCCAGCAGTTCCTACGCGGGAACCGGAGCTTTCTTT	CASSSYAGTGAFF
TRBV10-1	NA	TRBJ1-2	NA	TGCGCCAGCAGTGAGTCGGGGAGCTATGGCTACACCTTC	CASSESGSYGYTF
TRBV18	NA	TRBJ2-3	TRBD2	TGTGCCAGCTCATCCCCGACTAGCGGGAGGGTAGATACGCAGTATTTT	CASSSPTSGRVDTQYF
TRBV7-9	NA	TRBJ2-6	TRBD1	TGTGCCAGCACCGGACAGGGCCTCTCTGGGGCCAACGTCCTGACTTTC	CASTGQGLSGANVLTF
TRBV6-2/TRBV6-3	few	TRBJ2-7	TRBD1	TGTGCCAGCAGTGGTTGGGGACAGGGTACCTACGAGCAGTACTTC	CASSGWGQGTYEQYF
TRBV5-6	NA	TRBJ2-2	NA	TGTGCCAGCAGCTTGATTCGGGCAGGGGCCGGGGAGCTGTTTTTT	CASSLIRAGAGELFF
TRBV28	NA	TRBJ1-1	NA	TGTGCCAGCAGTTTATCACAGGCGTACACTGAAGCTTTCTTT	CASSLSQAYTEAFF
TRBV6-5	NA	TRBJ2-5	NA	TGTGCCAGCAGTCCCGTTCGGGGAGAGACCCAGTACTTC	CASSPVRGETQYF
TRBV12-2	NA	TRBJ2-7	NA	TGTGCAAGTCGCTTAGTTCAGCGGGAGGACTACGAGCAGTACTTC	CASRLVQREDYEQYF
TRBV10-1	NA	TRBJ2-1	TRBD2	TGCGCCAGCAGTGAGTCGCAACTAGCGGGAGGACATGAGCAGTTCTTC	CASSESQLAGGHEQFF
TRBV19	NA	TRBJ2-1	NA	TGTGCCAGTAGTGTCGAACAGGGGAGCGGGAGAAGTTATGAGCAGTTCTTC	CASSVEQGSGRSYEQFF